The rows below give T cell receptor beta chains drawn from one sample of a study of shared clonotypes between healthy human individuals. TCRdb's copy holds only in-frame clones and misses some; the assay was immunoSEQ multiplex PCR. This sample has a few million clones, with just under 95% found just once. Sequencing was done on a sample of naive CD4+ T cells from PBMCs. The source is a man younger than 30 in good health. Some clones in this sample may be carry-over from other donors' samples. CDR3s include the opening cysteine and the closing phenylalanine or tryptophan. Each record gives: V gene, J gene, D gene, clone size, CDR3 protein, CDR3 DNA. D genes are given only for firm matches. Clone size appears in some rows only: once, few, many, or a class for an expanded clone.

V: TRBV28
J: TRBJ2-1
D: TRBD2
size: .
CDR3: CASTPRLLAIGEQFF
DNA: TGTGCCAGCACCCCTCGTTTACTAGCGATCGGTGAGCAGTTCTTC

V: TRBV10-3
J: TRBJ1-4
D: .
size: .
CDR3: CAISGAISEPLFF
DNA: TGTGCCATCAGTGGGGCGATCTCCGAGCCCCTGTTTTTT

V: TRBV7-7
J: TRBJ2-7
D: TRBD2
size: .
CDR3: CASSSRTSGTNYEQYF
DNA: TGTGCCAGCAGCTCCAGGACTAGCGGGACCAACTACGAGCAGTACTTC

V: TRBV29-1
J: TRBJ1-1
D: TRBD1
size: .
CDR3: CSVVTQGRTEAFF
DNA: TGCAGCGTTGTGACACAGGGGAGAACTGAAGCTTTCTTT

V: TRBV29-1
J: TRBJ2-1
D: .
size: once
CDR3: CSATRVRTGDFNEQFF
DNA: TGCAGCGCAACACGCGTTAGGACGGGGGATTTCAATGAGCAGTTCTTC

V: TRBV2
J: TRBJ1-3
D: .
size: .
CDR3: CASTRDAASSGNTIYF
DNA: TGTGCCAGCACCCGCGACGCCGCGAGCTCTGGAAACACCATATATTTT

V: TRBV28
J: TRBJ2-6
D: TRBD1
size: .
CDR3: CASSSGQGSSGANVLTF
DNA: TGTGCCAGCAGTTCCGGACAGGGCAGCTCTGGGGCCAACGTCCTGACTTTC

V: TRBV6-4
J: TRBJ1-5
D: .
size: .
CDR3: CASSDSGRSNQPQHF
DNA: TGTGCCAGCAGTGACTCGGGAAGGTCGAATCAGCCCCAGCATTTT

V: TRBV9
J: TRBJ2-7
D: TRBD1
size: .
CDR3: CASSAGTGGRYEQYF
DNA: TGTGCCAGCAGCGCCGGGACAGGGGGCCGGTACGAGCAGTACTTC

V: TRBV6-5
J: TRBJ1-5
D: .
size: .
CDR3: CASGPPASHQPQHF
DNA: TGTGCCAGCGGCCCCCCCGCTTCTCATCAGCCCCAGCATTTT

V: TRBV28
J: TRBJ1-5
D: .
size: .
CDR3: CASSLGWDQPQHF
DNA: TGTGCCAGCAGTTTAGGGTGGGATCAGCCCCAGCATTTT

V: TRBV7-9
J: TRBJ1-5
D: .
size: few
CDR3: CASSLLPNQPQHF
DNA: TGTGCCAGCAGCTTACTCCCGAATCAGCCCCAGCATTTT

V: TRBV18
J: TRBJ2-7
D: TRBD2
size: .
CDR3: CASSQTPVGSGSYEQYF
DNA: TGTGCCAGCTCCCAAACTCCTGTCGGGAGCGGGAGCTACGAGCAGTACTTC

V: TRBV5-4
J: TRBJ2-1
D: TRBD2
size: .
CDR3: CASSLGTSAVNEQFF
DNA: TGTGCCAGCAGCTTGGGGACTAGCGCAGTGAATGAGCAGTTCTTC

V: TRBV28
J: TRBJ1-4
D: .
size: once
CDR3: CASNLDRISEKLFF
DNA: TGTGCCAGCAATTTGGACAGAATCTCTGAAAAACTGTTTTTT

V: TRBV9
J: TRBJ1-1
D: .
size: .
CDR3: CASSAIPQGGFTEAFF
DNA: TGTGCCAGCAGCGCGATCCCACAGGGAGGGTTCACTGAAGCTTTCTTT

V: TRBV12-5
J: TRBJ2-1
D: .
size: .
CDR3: CASASLAASYNEQFF
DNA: TGTGCTAGTGCGTCCTTAGCGGCCTCCTACAATGAGCAGTTCTTC

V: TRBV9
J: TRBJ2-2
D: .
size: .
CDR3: CASSGIETGELFF
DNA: TGTGCCAGCAGCGGGATAGAGACCGGGGAGCTGTTTTTT

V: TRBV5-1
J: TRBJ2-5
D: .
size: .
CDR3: CASSLVAVREETQYF
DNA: TGCGCCAGCAGCTTGGTGGCAGTGCGAGAAGAGACCCAGTACTTC

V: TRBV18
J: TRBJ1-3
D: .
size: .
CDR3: CASSLGGRGSGNTIYF
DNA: TGTGCCAGCTCCCTCGGGGGACGGGGCTCTGGAAACACCATATATTTT

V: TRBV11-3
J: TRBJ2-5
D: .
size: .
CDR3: CASSTGGGKTQYF
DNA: TGTGCCAGCAGCACAGGGGGGGGGAAGACCCAGTACTTC

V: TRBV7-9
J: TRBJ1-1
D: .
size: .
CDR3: CASSFGGPNTEAFF
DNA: TGTGCCAGCAGCTTTGGGGGACCGAACACTGAAGCTTTCTTT

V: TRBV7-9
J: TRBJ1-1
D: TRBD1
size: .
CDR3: CASSLGQGNTEAFF
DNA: TGTGCCAGCAGCTTAGGACAGGGGAACACTGAAGCTTTCTTT

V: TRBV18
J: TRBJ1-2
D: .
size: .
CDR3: CASSPREEDGYTF
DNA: TGTGCCAGCTCACCCAGGGAAGAAGATGGCTACACCTTC

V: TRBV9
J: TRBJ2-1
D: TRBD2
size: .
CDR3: CASSVQSGLATNGNEQFF
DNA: TGTGCCAGCAGCGTACAAAGTGGACTAGCCACAAATGGGAATGAGCAGTTCTTC

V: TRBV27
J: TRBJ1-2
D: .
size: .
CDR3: CASSPTEDYGYTF
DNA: TGTGCCAGCAGTCCCACAGAAGACTATGGCTACACCTTC

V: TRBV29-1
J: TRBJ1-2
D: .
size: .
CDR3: CSVPWGVHGYTF
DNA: TGCAGCGTTCCGTGGGGGGTTCATGGCTACACCTTC

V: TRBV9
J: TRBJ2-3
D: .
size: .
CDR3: CASSVGAQGRDTQYF
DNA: TGTGCCAGCAGCGTGGGTGCCCAGGGCCGGGATACGCAGTATTTT

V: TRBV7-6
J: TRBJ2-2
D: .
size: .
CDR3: CASSPRTSGELFF
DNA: TGTGCCAGCAGCCCACGGACCTCCGGGGAGCTGTTTTTT

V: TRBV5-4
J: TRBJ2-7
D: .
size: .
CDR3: CASSPYPRGTSYEQYF
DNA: TGTGCCAGCAGCCCGTACCCCCGCGGGACCTCCTACGAGCAGTACTTC

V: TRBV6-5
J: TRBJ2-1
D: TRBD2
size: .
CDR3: CASSSRSGSSYNEQFF
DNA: TGTGCCAGCAGTTCAAGGAGCGGGAGCTCCTACAATGAGCAGTTCTTC

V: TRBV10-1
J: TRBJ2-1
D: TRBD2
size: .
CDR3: CASRESGTCFHEQFF
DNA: TGCGCCAGCAGAGAAAGCGGGACGTGCTTTCATGAGCAGTTCTTC

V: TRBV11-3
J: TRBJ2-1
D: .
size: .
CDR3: CASSSNNEQFF
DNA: TGTGCCAGCAGTTCAAACAATGAGCAGTTCTTC

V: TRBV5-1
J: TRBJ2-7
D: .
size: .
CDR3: CASSLEEPYEQYF
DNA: TGCGCCAGCAGCTTGGAAGAGCCATACGAGCAGTACTTC

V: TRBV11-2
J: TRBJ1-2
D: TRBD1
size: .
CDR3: CASSLMTGWSNYGYTF
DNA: TGTGCCAGCAGCTTAATGACAGGGTGGAGCAACTATGGCTACACCTTC

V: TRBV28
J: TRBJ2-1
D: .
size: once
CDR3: CASSLGAAYNEQFF
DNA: TGTGCCAGCAGTTTAGGGGCAGCTTACAATGAGCAGTTCTTC

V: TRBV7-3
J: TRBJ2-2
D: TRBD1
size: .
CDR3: CASSSPGGYTGELFF
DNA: TGTGCCAGCAGCTCCCCAGGGGGTTACACCGGGGAGCTGTTTTTT